These T cell receptor beta chains were read from a single sample in a study of cytomegalovirus exposure and HLA in healthy donors. The protocol was immunoSEQ multiplex PCR, while the TCRdb copy is restricted to in-frame clones and leaves out a portion. This sample carries 150,000 to 200,000 clones, around 80% of them seen once, and the ten largest clones take about 6.3%. Sequencing was carried out using PBMCs. Receptors originate from a male donor in good health and CMV-seropositive. Each CDR3 is given with its conserved first and last residue. The D gene is left open where the match is weak. Rows may omit the clone size; those that give it use once, few, many or a size class.

>TRBV19|TRBJ2-1|-|-
TGTGCCAGTAGCCAATACAATGAGCAGTTCTTC
CASSQYNEQFF
>TRBV7-9|TRBJ1-1|-|TRBD1
TGTGCCAGCAGCCCCGACAGGGGCCCCCCTGAAGCTTTCTTT
CASSPDRGPPEAFF
>TRBV5-1|TRBJ1-1|-|-
TGCGCCAGCAGCTTGGCGGGGAGTGGGACTGAAGCTTTCTTT
CASSLAGSGTEAFF
>TRBV19|TRBJ2-1|-|TRBD2
TGTGCCAGTAGTATCCGACTAGCGGACAGCTCCTACAATGAGCAGTTCTTC
CASSIRLADSSYNEQFF
>TRBV30|TRBJ2-7|few|-
TGTGCCTGGAGTGTTGCCCCGGCGCTAGGAGAGCAGTACTTC
CAWSVAPALGEQYF
>TRBV12-5|TRBJ2-3|few|TRBD2
TGTGCTAGTGGTCCTGGGACTAGCGGGACAGACACAGATACGCAGTATTTT
CASGPGTSGTDTDTQYF
>TRBV14|TRBJ1-2|-|-
TGTGCCAGCAGCCTAATGAATATGGGAGATGGCTACACCTTC
CASSLMNMGDGYTF
>TRBV7-8|TRBJ2-7|few|TRBD2
TGTGCCAGCAGCTTAGGGACTAGCGGGAACGAGCAGTACTTC
CASSLGTSGNEQYF
>TRBV6-6|TRBJ2-7|-|TRBD2
TGTGCCAGCAGTTACTCGAGCGGGAGGGCAGGCGAGCAGTACTTC
CASSYSSGRAGEQYF
>TRBV2|TRBJ1-2|-|-
TGTGCCAGCAGTGAGGAGGGGAGAGACTATGGCTACACCTTC
CASSEEGRDYGYTF
>TRBV5-8|TRBJ2-3|-|-
TGTGCCGGCACCTTCGAGGCCCCTGGAGATACGCAGTATTTT
CAGTFEAPGDTQYF
>TRBV6-5|TRBJ2-5|-|TRBD1
TGTGCCAGCAGTCTACAGGGGGGAATAGCAGAGACCCAGTACTTC
CASSLQGGIAETQYF
>TRBV5-1|TRBJ2-1|-|TRBD2
TGCGCCAGCAGCTTCCCCGGGGCTAGCGGGAGGGATGAGCAGTTCTTC
CASSFPGASGRDEQFF
>TRBV29-1|TRBJ1-4|-|-
TGCAGCGGGCAGGGCTCTAATGAAAAACTGTTTTTT
CSGQGSNEKLFF
>TRBV10-3|TRBJ1-1|few|-
TGTGCCATCGCGAATAGGGGCGTCACAGCTTTCTTT
CAIANRGVTAFF
>TRBV19|TRBJ1-1|-|-
TGTGCCAGTAGTGTCCGTCAGATAAACACTGAAGCTTTCTTT
CASSVRQINTEAFF
>TRBV7-9|TRBJ2-1|-|-
TGTGCCAGCAGCTTAGGCGGGTCCCGCCAGGTGAATGAGCAGTTCTTC
CASSLGGSRQVNEQFF
>TRBV28|TRBJ2-5|-|-
TGTGCCAGCAGTCCGGGACTGACCGGGACCCAGTACTTC
CASSPGLTGTQYF
>TRBV4-3|TRBJ2-1|-|TRBD2
TGCGCCAGCAGCCGGAGGATCGGGACTAGCGATTACAATGAGCAGTTCTTC
CASSRRIGTSDYNEQFF
>TRBV5-1|TRBJ1-2|few|TRBD1
TGCGCCAGCAGCTCGGACAGGGACTATGGCTACACCTTC
CASSSDRDYGYTF
>TRBV7-9|TRBJ1-6|-|-
TGTGCCAGCAGCTTGCAAGCAGGGTCCTCACCCCTCCACTTT
CASSLQAGSSPLHF
>TRBV30|TRBJ1-5|-|TRBD1
TGTGCCTGGAGGGGACAGGTCAATCAGCCCCAGCATTTT
CAWRGQVNQPQHF